Presented here are 29 T cell receptor beta chains from one specimen sequenced in a study of cytomegalovirus exposure and HLA in healthy donors. Amplification used 60 Vbeta primers and 13 Jbeta primers. Profiling relied on immunoSEQ multiplex PCR, and the TCRdb table lists in-frame clones only, not all of them. The sample consists of under 150,000 clones, roughly 69% of them appearing once. Sequencing was performed on PBMCs. Receptor source: a human donor in good health.

The chain links TRBV11-3 to TRBJ2-3; 8 bases are shared with TRBD2. The CDR3 contains 15 residues. CDR1 and CDR2 from the germline V gene are SGHNT and YENEEA. Trimming took 5 bases from V and 2 from J; bases not matched to a gene: 6. In DNA, the CDR3 is TGTGCCAGCAGCCCGGGGGGGGGTCCCACAGATACGCAGTATTTT. Its protein product is CASSPGGGPTDTQYF.

The chain recombines TRBV9 with TRBJ2-3; 8 nucleotides match TRBD2. The germline CDR1 and CDR2 sequences are SGDLS and YYNGEE. J was trimmed by 7 bases and V by 0 bases; bases with no gene match: 7. CDR3 length: 15 amino acids. The CDR3: CASSVAGGPSNTQYF. CDR3 coding DNA: TGTGCCAGCAGCGTAGCGGGAGGGCCTTCAAATACGCAGTATTTT. Based on the CDR3 plus reference TRBV9 and TRBJ2-3, the full variable domain is DSGVTQTPKHLITATGQRVTLRCSPRSGDLSVYWYQQSLDQGLQFLIQYYNGEERAKGNILERFSAQQFPDLHSELNLSSLELGDSALYFCASSVAGGPSNTQYFGPGTRLTVL.

V usage is TRBV28 and J usage is TRBJ2-7; the D is unclear. V was trimmed by 2 bases and J by 3 bases, leaving 11 bases between them. The CDR3 spans 14 residues. Looked up from germline, CDR1 is MDHEN and CDR2 is SYDVKM. The CDR3 coding sequence is TGTGCCAGCAGTTTAAATGGGCTAAGCTACGAGCAGTACTTC. Translating gives CASSLNGLSYEQYF.

This clone has just a few counts. V usage is TRBV7-9 and J usage is TRBJ1-3, with D possibly being TRBD1 (5 bases). The CDR3 loop spans 16 amino acids. The germline V gene encodes CDR1 SEHNR and CDR2 FQNEAQ (reference sequence). Trimming pared 0 bases from V and 4 bases from J, leaving 13 bases between. The CDR3 loop is CASSLAGTGEGNTIYF. CDR3 DNA: TGTGCCAGCAGCTTAGCGGGTACGGGGGAAGGAAACACCATATATTTT.

This rearrangement joins TRBV30 to TRBJ1-4; 8 positions match TRBD1. The V gene end was trimmed by 5 bases and the J gene end by 5 bases; junction bases not matched to a gene: 4. The CDR3 runs 13 residues. Germline V lookup: CDR1 GTSNPN, CDR2 SVGIG (reference sequence). CDR3 coding DNA: TGTGCCTGGTCAGGGGGCCCAAATGAAAAACTGTTTTTT. Residues: CAWSGGPNEKLFF.

The rearrangement uses TRBV29-1 and TRBJ2-7; the D gene is possibly TRBD1 (7 bases). Germline V lookup: CDR1 SQVTM, CDR2 ANQGSEA. The CDR3 spans 16 residues. Trimming took off 3 bases at V and 7 bases at J, with 25 bases between the two ends. The CDR3 loop is CSVEGGEGAPRWEQYF. The CDR3 nucleotides are TGCAGCGTTGAGGGGGGAGAGGGGGCCCCCAGGTGGGAGCAGTACTTC.

The chain uses TRBV5-4 and TRBJ2-7, with 8 bases identical to TRBD1. The ends lost 4 bases at V and 0 bases at J; junction bases unmatched: 9. Germline values: CDR1 SGHNT, CDR2 YYREEE (reference sequence). The CDR3 spans 16 residues. The CDR3 here is CASSHPGQVGSYEQYF. CDR3 DNA sequence: TGTGCCAGCAGCCATCCGGGACAGGTCGGCTCCTACGAGCAGTACTTC.

The J gene is TRBJ2-7, the V gene TRBV11-2; 11 bases agree with TRBD1. The V gene's germline CDR1 is SGHAT and CDR2 FQNNGV. The CDR3 covers 14 residues. V was pared by 8 bases and J by 3 bases, with 6 bases of the junction left unmatched. The CDR3, as DNA: TGTGCCAGCTACCCGGGACAGGGGGTCTACGAGCAGTACTTC. It is translated as CASYPGQGVYEQYF.

V is TRBV2 and J is TRBJ2-7; maybe TRBD1 (6 bases). This CDR3 is built from 16 residues. Deletions cut 4 bases from V and 2 bases from J, with 18 bases between. Per the germline V gene, CDR1 is SNHLY and CDR2 is FYNNEI. CDR3 region: CASSVEETGQTYEQYF. CDR3 DNA sequence: TGTGCCAGCAGTGTTGAGGAGACAGGCCAAACCTACGAGCAGTACTTC.

This clone is categorized as medium-sized. The J gene is TRBJ2-2, the V gene TRBV7-9, with 9 bases that match TRBD1. Looked up from germline, CDR1 is SEHNR and CDR2 is FQNEAQ (reference sequence). The CDR3 consists of 16 residues. The trim removed 2 bases at V and 6 bases at J, leaving 7 bases unmatched. Here the CDR3 reads CASSLRQGVTSGELFF. The DNA for the CDR3 is TGTGCCAGCAGCTTAAGACAGGGGGTAACTTCCGGGGAGCTGTTTTTT.

The rearrangement joins TRBV4-3 to TRBJ2-2; D not resolved. V was trimmed by 1 base and J by 4 bases, leaving 13 bases between them. The CDR3 is 16 residues long. The germline CDR1 and CDR2 sequences are LGHNA and YSLEER. CDR3 in amino acids: CASSQGADTITGELFF. DNA of the CDR3: TGCGCCAGCAGCCAAGGGGCCGATACCATCACCGGGGAGCTGTTTTTT.

This clone occurred a few times. V and J are TRBV2 and TRBJ2-1; D is ambiguous. Deletions cut 2 bases from V and 15 bases from J, with 14 bases between. CDR1 and CDR2 (germline): SNHLY, FYNNEI. This CDR3 comprises 12 residues. CDR3 amino acids: CASSESQRRRFF. CDR3 bases: TGTGCCAGCAGTGAATCCCAGAGAAGGAGGTTCTTC.

The rearrangement joins TRBV9 to TRBJ1-2, with unresolved D. Trimming pared 4 bases from V and 7 bases from J, leaving 14 bases between. The CDR3 contains 13 residues. Germline CDR1 reads SGDLS; CDR2 reads YYNGEE. The CDR3 loop is CASSPSNRGGYTF. The CDR3 DNA is TGTGCCAGCAGCCCTTCCAATCGGGGTGGCTACACCTTC.

V and J are TRBV19 and TRBJ2-1; maybe TRBD1 (5 bases). CDR3 size: 15 residues. Germline values: CDR1 LNHDA, CDR2 SQIVND (reference sequence). Trimming left V 6 bases short and J 9 bases short, with 21 bases between. The CDR3 nucleotides read TGTGCCAGTAGACCGCAGGGCCCATCGGTGGGTGAGCAGTTCTTC. It is translated as CASRPQGPSVGEQFF.

The chain employs TRBV19 and TRBJ2-7; 7 nucleotides line up with TRBD2. V shed 0 bases and J 2 bases; nucleotides not matched to a gene: 7. The CDR3 sequence is 16 residues long. Germline V lookup: CDR1 LNHDA, CDR2 SQIVND (reference sequence). The CDR3 bases are TGTGCCAGTAGTATAGATATGGGCGGGGGAGCCTACGAGCAGTACTTC. It is translated as CASSIDMGGGAYEQYF.

This clone was observed once. The gene calls are TRBV7-3 and TRBJ2-7, with D tentatively TRBD1 (6 bases). Germline CDR1 reads SGHTA; CDR2 reads FQGTGA. This CDR3 spans 14 amino acids. The V end lost 1 base, the J end lost 7 bases, and 14 bases lay between the germline ends. The CDR3 protein is CASSLSDAGDEQYF. The CDR3 DNA reads as TGTGCCAGCAGCTTAAGTGACGCAGGGGATGAGCAGTACTTC.

This sequence joins TRBV6-6 and TRBJ1-2; 10 bases map to TRBD1. After removal of 6 bases from V and 7 bases from J, the junction contained 8 bases not matched to a gene. From germline, CDR1 is MNHNY and CDR2 SVGAGI (reference sequence). The CDR3 extends over 14 amino acids. The CDR3 DNA is TGTGCCAGCAGCAACCAGGACAGGGGGGCTGGCTACACCTTC. It specifies CASSNQDRGAGYTF.

The chain couples TRBV7-8 to TRBJ2-3; TRBD2 might be the D (5 bases). V lost 3 bases and J lost 7, with 8 bases in between. There are 12 residues in the CDR3. Germline V gives CDR1 SGHVS, CDR2 FQNEAQ. Written as DNA, the CDR3 is TGTGCCAGCAGCTTCGAGGGTAATACGCAGTATTTT. Amino acid sequence: CASSFEGNTQYF. The whole variable domain, filled in from reference TRBV7-8 and TRBJ2-3, reads GAGVSQSPRYKVAKRGQDVALRCDPISGHVSLFWYQQALGQGPEFLTYFQNEAQLDKSGLPSDRFFAERPEGSVSTLKIQRTQQEDSAVYLCASSFEGNTQYFGPGTRLTVL.

The V gene is TRBV9, the J gene TRBJ2-5; D remains ambiguous. The J call is uncertain, as TRBJ2-7 better fits the DNA end. The CDR3 contains 15 residues. Germline CDR1 reads SGDLS; CDR2 reads YYNGEE. CDR3 sequence reads: CASSARLDPRYEQYF. CDR3 nucleotide sequence: TGTGCCAGCAGCGCCAGACTCGATCCTCGGTACGAGCAGTACTTC.

The V gene is TRBV6-1, the J gene TRBJ1-2; D is unclear. V lost 4 bases and J lost 5, with 11 bases in between. Germline CDR1 is MNHNS and CDR2 is SASEGT. This CDR3 comprises 13 residues. In DNA form, the CDR3 reads TGTGCCAGCAGTGGTACACAGAAGTATGGCTACACCTTC. It codes for CASSGTQKYGYTF.

The chain has TRBV9 and TRBJ2-3; D is undetermined. Trimming left V 1 base short and J 1 base short, with 7 bases between. CDR1 is SGDLS, CDR2 YYNGEE, per germline. This CDR3 is built from 14 residues. The CDR3, as DNA: TGTGCCAGCAGCGTAATGAGTCGCACAGATACGCAGTATTTT. Translating it yields CASSVMSRTDTQYF. Based on the CDR3 plus reference TRBV9 and TRBJ2-3, the full variable domain is DSGVTQTPKHLITATGQRVTLRCSPRSGDLSVYWYQQSLDQGLQFLIQYYNGEERAKGNILERFSAQQFPDLHSELNLSSLELGDSALYFCASSVMSRTDTQYFGPGTRLTVL.

The chain links TRBV27 to TRBJ2-4; D might be TRBD2 (5 bases). Trimming took off 3 bases at V and 4 bases at J, with 13 bases between the two ends. Germline V gene data show CDR1 as MNHEY and CDR2 as SMNVEV (reference sequence). The CDR3 sequence is 15 residues long. The CDR3 is CASSFDSRRKNIQYF. For the CDR3, the DNA is TGTGCCAGCAGTTTTGATTCACGGAGGAAAAACATTCAGTACTTC.

The rearrangement joins TRBV29-1 to TRBJ1-4, with 11 bases matching TRBD1. Germline CDR1 SQVTM, CDR2 ANQGSEA. V dropped 2 bases and J dropped 6; count of bases not matched to a gene: 5. This CDR3 region has 15 residues. Here the CDR3 reads CSVEMDRGRDEKLFF. CDR3 coding DNA: TGCAGCGTTGAAATGGACAGGGGGCGAGATGAAAAACTGTTTTTT.

This clone was detected only a few times. This chain links TRBV7-6 with TRBJ2-7, with 10 bases lining up with TRBD1. Germline loops: CDR1 SGHVS, CDR2 FNYEAQ. The CDR3 covers 17 residues. The junction had 14 bases not matched to a gene; V was cut back by 4 bases and J by 5 bases. The chain's CDR3 is CASSSNAGTGEGNEQYF. CDR3 DNA sequence: TGTGCCAGCAGCTCGAACGCTGGGACAGGGGAGGGTAACGAGCAGTACTTC.

The chain has TRBV6-1 and TRBJ2-7; the D is unclear. Germline V gene data show CDR1 as MNHNS and CDR2 as SASEGT. Deletions cut 3 bases from V and 0 bases from J, with 9 bases between. The CDR3 runs to 14 residues. The CDR3 is CASSDSASSYEQYF. The CDR3 nucleotides read TGTGCCAGCAGTGATTCGGCTAGCTCCTACGAGCAGTACTTC.

V and J are TRBV27 and TRBJ2-1, with 12 positions matching TRBD2. The CDR3 sequence is 16 residues long. V was clipped by 6 bases and J by 7 bases; unmatched bases: 10. CDR1 and CDR2 (germline): MNHEY, SMNVEV (reference sequence). Written as DNA, the CDR3 is TGTGCCAGCAGCCGAAAACTAGCGGGAGGAGGGAATGAGCAGTTCTTC. Its protein product is CASSRKLAGGGNEQFF.

This clone was found once. The V gene is TRBV11-2, the J gene TRBJ2-2, with D tentatively TRBD2 (6 bases). The CDR3 has 16 amino acids. Trimming removed 0 bases at V and 6 bases at J, with 14 bases between. Germline V gene lookup returns CDR1 SGHAT and CDR2 FQNNGV. CDR3 bases: TGTGCCAGCAGCTTAGATCGGGGGATTTGGGCCGGGGAGCTGTTTTTT. Translation: CASSLDRGIWAGELFF.

A word on this clone: At one of its ends the junction is not consistent with the germline gene, which may arise from a read error. V and J are TRBV7-6 and TRBJ2-1; D may match TRBD1 or TRBD2 (6 bases each). This CDR3 has 18 amino acids. Germline values: CDR1 SGHVS, CDR2 FNYEAQ. CDR3 sequence: CASGLGGQGPGSYNEQFF. CDR3 sequence (DNA): TGTGCCAGCGGCTTAGGGGGGCAGGGTCCCGGGTCCTACAATGAGCAGTTCTTC.

The CDR3 sequence: CATLETGSAGELFF. DNA of the CDR3: TGTGCCACGCTAGAGACAGGGTCCGCCGGGGAGCTGTTTTTT. The chain combines TRBV28 with TRBJ2-2; TRBD1 agrees at 7 bases. From germline, CDR1 is MDHEN and CDR2 SYDVKM. V dropped 10 bases and J dropped 6; count of bases not matched to a gene: 11. The CDR3 runs 14 residues.